This T cell receptor (beta chain) derives from a study of beta chain features in type 1 diabetes. About the study: Patients and healthy donors were similar in age, gender and cell yields. Whole-study findings and limits: Junctions at VDJ sites from type 1 diabetes patients had fewer insertions and more deletions. A greater similarity of naive, central memory and Treg TCRB repertoires was seen among patients than among healthy donors. Shorter templates may be favored by PCR, equally so in patients and controls. TCRB CDR3s were moderately but significantly shorter in Type 1 diabetes patients in all four CD4+ subsets.

To note about this clone: Its specificity is unknown.

Expressed TCRB transcripts were sequenced after all isolated RNA was converted to cDNA. The method was immunoSEQ multiplex PCR; TCRdb's version includes in-frame clones alone and lacks a portion of them. Of around 360,000 clones in the sample, around an eighth were seen once. V lost 8 bases to trimming and J lost 2 bases; unmatched junction nucleotides: 10. Germline V gene sequence: CDR1 SGHTA, CDR2 FQGTGA. CDR3 length: 15 residues. Sample: naive CD4+ T cells from blood. The chain is built from TRBV7-3 and TRBJ2-3, with 7 bases identical to TRBD2. This sequence was found in a woman between 18 and 29 years old with type 1 diabetes. CDR3 protein: CASGLTGTNTDTQYF. The CDR3 DNA reads as TGTGCCAGCGGTCTGACCGGGACTAACACAGATACGCAGTATTTT.